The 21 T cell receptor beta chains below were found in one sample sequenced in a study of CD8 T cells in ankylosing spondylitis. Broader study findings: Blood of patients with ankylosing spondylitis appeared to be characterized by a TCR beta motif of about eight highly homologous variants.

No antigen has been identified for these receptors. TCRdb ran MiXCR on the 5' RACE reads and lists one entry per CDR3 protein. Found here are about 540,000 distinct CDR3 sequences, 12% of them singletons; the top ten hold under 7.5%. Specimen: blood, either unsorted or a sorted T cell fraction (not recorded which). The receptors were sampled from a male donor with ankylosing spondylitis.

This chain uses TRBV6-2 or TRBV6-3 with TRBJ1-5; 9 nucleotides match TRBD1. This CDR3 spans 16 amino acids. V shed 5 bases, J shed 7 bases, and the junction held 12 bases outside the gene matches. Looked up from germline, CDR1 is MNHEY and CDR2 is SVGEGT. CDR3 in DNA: TGTGCCAGCAGTCCCCCGGCCGGGACAGGGTACCAGCCCCAGCATTTT. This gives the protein CASSPPAGTGYQPQHF.

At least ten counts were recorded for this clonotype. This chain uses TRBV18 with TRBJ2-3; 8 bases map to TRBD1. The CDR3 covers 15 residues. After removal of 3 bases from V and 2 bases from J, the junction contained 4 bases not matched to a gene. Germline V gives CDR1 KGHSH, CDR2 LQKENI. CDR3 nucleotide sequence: TGTGCCAGCTCACCCCGGGACAGGCTCACAGATACGCAGTATTTT. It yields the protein CASSPRDRLTDTQYF. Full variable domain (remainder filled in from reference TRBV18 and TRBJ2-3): NAGVMQNPRHLVRRRGQEARLRCSPMKGHSHVYWYRQLPEEGLKFMVYLQKENIIDESGMPKERFSAEFPKEGPSILRIQQVVRGDSAAYFCASSPRDRLTDTQYFGPGTRLTVL.

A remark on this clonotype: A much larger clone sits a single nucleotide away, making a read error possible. The DNA of the CDR3 is TGTGCCAGCAGCTTATTTCCCACCGGGACTAGGGGCAATGAGCAGTTCTTC. Its protein is CASSLFPTGTRGNEQFF. V is TRBV7-8 and J is TRBJ2-1; TRBD2 matches at 8 bases. After removal of 2 bases from V and 6 bases from J, the junction contained 12 bases not matched to a gene. Germline values: CDR1 SGHVS, CDR2 FQNEAQ. The CDR3 runs 17 residues.

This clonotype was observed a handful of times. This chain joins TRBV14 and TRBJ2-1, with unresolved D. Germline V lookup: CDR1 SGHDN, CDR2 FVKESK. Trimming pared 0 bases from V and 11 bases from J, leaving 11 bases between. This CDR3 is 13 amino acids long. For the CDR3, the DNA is TGTGCCAGCAGCCAAGATTTAAGGACCAAGCAGTTCTTC. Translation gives CASSQDLRTKQFF.

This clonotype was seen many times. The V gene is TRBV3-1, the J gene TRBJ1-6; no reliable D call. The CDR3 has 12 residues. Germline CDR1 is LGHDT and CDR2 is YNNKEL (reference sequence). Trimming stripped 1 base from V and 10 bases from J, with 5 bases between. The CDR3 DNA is TGTGCCAGCAGCCAAGTAGGCTCACCCCTCCACTTT. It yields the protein CASSQVGSPLHF.

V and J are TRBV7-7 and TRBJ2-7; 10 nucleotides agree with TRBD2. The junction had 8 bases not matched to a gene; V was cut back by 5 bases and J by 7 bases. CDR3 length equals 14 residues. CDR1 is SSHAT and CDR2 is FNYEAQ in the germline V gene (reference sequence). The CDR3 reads CASSPSGSTGEQYF. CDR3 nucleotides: TGTGCCAGCAGCCCTAGCGGGAGCACGGGGGAGCAGTACTTC.

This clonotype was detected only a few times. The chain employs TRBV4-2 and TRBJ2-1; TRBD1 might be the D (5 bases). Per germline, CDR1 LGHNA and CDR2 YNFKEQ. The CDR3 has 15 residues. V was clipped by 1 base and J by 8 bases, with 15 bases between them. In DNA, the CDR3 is TGTGCCAGCAGCCAAGTTGGTCAGGGAAGACATGAGCAGTTCTTC. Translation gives CASSQVGQGRHEQFF.

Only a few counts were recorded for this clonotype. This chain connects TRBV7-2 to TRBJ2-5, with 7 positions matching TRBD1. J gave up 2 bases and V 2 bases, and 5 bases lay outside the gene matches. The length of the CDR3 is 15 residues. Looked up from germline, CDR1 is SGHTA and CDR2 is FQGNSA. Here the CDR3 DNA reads TGTGCCAGCAGCTTAAGTTCCAGGGGGCAAGAGACCCAGTACTTC. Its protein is CASSLSSRGQETQYF.

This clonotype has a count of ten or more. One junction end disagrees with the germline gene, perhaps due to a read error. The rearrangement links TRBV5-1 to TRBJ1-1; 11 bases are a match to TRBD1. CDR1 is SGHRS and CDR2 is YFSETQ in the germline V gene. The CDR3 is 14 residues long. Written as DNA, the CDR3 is TGTGCCAGCAGTGAGGGACAGGGGGGCACTGAAGCTTTCTTT. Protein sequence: CASSEGQGGTEAFF.

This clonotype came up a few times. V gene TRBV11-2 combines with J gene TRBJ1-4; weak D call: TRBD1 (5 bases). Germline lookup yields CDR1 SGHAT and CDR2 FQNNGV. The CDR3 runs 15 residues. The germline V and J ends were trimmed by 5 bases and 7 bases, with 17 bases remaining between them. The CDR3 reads CASSRLAGNFEKLFF. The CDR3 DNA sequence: TGTGCCAGCAGCCGACTGGCAGGGAACTTTGAAAAACTGTTTTTT.

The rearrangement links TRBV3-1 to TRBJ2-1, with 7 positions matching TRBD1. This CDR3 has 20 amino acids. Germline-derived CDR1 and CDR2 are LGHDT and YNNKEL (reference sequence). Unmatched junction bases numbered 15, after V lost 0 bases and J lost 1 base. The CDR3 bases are TGTGCCAGCAGCCAAGAGGGACAGCGAAAAAATCAAGGTTCCTACAATGAGCAGTTCTTC. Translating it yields CASSQEGQRKNQGSYNEQFF.

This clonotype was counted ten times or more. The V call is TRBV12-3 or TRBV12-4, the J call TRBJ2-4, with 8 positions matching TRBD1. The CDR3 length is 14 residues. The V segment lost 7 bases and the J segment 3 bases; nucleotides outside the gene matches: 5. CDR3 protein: CASTIQGGKNIQYF. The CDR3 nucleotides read TGTGCCAGCACCATACAGGGGGGCAAAAACATTCAGTACTTC.

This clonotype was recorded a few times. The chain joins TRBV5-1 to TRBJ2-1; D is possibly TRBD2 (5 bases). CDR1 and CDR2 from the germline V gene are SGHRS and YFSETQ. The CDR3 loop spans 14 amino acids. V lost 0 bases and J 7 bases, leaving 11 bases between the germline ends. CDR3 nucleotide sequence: TGCGCCAGCAGCTTGGTGAGGGAAATGAATGAGCAGTTCTTC. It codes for CASSLVREMNEQFF.

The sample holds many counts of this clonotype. CDR3 protein: CASSDVGQESTEAFF. The CDR3 coding sequence is TGTGCCAGCAGTGATGTGGGACAGGAAAGCACTGAAGCTTTCTTT. The chain is built from TRBV2 and TRBJ1-1; 8 bases are a match to TRBD1. Trimming removed 3 bases from V and 4 bases from J; junction bases left unmatched: 7. This CDR3 comprises 15 residues. Germline CDR1 reads SNHLY; CDR2 reads FYNNEI.

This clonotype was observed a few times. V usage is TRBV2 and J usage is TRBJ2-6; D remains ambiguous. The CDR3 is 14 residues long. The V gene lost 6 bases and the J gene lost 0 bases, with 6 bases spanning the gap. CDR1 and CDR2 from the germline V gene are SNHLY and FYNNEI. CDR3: CASSTRSGANVLTF. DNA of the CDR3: TGTGCCAGCAGCACCCGCTCTGGGGCCAACGTCCTGACTTTC.

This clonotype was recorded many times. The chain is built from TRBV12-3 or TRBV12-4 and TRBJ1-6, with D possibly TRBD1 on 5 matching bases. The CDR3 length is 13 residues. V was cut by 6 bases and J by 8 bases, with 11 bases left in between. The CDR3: CASSPQVDSPLHF. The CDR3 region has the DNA TGTGCCAGCAGCCCACAGGTTGATTCACCCCTCCACTTT.

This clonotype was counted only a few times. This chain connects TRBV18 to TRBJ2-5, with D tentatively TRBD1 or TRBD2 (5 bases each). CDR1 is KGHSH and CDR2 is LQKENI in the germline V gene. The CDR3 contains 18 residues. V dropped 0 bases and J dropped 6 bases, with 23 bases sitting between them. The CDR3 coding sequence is TGTGCCAGCTCACCACCGATTTTTGGGGGAGATGTAATAAAGACCCAGTACTTC. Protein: CASSPPIFGGDVIKTQYF.

The DNA for the CDR3 is TGCAGCGTTATGGACAGACGCTATGGCTACACCTTC. It translates to CSVMDRRYGYTF. V gene TRBV29-1 combines with J gene TRBJ1-2, with a weak D call TRBD1 (6 bases). The CDR3 extends over 12 amino acids. V was pared by 5 bases and J by 4 bases, with 11 bases between. CDR1 is SQVTM, CDR2 ANQGSEA, per germline.

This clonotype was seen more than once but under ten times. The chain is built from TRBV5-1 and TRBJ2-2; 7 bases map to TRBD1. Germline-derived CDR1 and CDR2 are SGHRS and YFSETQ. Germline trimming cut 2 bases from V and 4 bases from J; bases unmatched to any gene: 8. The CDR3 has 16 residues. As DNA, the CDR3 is TGCGCCAGCAGCTTTGACAGGGTGACGGGCACCGGGGAGCTGTTTTTT. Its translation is CASSFDRVTGTGELFF.

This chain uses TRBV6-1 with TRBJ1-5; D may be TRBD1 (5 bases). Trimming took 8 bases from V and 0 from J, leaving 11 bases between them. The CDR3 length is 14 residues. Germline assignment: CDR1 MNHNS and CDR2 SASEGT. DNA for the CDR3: TGTGCCAGCCTTCGAGGGGCTAGCAATCAGCCCCAGCATTTT. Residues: CASLRGASNQPQHF.

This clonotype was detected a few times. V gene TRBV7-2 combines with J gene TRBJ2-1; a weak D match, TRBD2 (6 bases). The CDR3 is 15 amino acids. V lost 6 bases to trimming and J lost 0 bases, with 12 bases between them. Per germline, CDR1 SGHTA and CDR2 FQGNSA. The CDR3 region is CASSIATSSYNEQFF. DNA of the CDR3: TGTGCCAGCAGTATAGCGACTAGCTCCTACAATGAGCAGTTCTTC.